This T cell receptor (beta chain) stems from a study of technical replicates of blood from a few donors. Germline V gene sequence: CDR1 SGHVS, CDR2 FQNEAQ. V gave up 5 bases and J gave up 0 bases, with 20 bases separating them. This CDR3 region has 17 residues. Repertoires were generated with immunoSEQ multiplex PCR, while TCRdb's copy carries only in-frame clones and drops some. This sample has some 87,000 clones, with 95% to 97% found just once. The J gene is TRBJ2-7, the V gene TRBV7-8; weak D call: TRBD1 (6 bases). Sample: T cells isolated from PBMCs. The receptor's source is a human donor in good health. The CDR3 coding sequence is TGTGCCAGCAGCGGAACCAGGGTTACAGGGACCTCCTACGAGCAGTACTTC. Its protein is CASSGTRVTGTSYEQYF.